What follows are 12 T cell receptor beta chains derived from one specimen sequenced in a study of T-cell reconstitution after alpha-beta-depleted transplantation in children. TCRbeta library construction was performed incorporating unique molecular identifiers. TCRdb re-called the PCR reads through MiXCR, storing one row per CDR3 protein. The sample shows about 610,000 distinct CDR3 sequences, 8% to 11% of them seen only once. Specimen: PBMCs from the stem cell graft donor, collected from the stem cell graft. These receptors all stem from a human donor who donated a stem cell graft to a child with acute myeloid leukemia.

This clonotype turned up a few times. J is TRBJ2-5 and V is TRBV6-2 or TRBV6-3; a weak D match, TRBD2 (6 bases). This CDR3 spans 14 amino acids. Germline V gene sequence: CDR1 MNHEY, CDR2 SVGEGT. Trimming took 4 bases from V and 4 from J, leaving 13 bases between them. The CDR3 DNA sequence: TGTGCCAGCAGTTCCGGGAGCCGGAGAGAGACCCAGTACTTC. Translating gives CASSSGSRRETQYF.

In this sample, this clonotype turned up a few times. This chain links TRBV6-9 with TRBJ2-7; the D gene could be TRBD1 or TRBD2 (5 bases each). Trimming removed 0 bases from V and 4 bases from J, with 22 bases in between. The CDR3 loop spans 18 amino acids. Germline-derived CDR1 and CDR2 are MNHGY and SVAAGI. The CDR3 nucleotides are TGTGCCAGCAGTTATTCGGGGGTGGGAAACGGGCCACCTTACGAGCAGTACTTC. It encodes CASSYSGVGNGPPYEQYF.

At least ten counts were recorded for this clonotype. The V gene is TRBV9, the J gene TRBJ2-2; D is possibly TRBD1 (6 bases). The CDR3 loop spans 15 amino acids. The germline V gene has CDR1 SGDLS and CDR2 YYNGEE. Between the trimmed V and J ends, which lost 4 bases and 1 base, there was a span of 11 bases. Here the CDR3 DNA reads TGTGCCAGCAGCAAGAAGACAGGGAACACCGGGGAGCTGTTTTTT. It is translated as CASSKKTGNTGELFF.

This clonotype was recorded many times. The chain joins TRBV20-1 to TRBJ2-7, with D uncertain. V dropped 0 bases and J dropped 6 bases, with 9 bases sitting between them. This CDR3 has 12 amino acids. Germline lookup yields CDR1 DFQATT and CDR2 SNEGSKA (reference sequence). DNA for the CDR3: TGCAGTGCTAGAGAGCTCACGAGCGAGCAGTACTTC. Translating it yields CSARELTSEQYF.

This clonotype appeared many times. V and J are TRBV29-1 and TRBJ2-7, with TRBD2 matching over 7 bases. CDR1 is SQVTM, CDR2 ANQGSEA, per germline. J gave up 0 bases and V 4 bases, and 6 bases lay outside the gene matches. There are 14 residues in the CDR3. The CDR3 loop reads CSVASAGVSYEQYF. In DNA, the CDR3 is TGCAGCGTTGCCTCGGCGGGAGTCTCCTACGAGCAGTACTTC.

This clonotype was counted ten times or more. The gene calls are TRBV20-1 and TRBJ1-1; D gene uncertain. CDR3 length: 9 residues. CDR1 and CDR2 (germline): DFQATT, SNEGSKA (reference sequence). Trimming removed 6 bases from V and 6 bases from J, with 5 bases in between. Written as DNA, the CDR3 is TGCAGTGCACTAGCTGAAGCTTTCTTT. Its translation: CSALAEAFF.

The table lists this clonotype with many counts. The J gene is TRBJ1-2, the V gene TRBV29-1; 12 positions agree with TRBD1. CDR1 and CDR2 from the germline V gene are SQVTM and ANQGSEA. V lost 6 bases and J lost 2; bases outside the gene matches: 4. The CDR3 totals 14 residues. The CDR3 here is CSVPGQGANYGYTF. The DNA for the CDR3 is TGCAGCGTCCCGGGACAGGGGGCGAACTATGGCTACACCTTC.

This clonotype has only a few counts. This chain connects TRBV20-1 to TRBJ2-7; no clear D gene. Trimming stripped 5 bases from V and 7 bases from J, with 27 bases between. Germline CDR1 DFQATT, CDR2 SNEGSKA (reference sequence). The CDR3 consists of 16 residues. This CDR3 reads CSALPIYSEPLAEQYF. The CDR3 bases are TGCAGTGCTCTCCCCATTTACTCGGAACCTTTGGCTGAGCAGTACTTC.

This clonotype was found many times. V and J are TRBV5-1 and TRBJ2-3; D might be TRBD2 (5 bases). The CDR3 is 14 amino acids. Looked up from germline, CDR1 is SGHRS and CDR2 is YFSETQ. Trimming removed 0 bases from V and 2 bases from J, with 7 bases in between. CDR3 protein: CASSLGRDTDTQYF. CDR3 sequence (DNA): TGCGCCAGCAGCTTGGGTCGGGACACAGATACGCAGTATTTT.

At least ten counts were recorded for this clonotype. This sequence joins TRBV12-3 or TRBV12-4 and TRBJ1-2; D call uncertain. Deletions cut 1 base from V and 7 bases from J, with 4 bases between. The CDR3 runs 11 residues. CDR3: CASSLVGGYTF. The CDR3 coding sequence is TGTGCCAGCAGTTTAGTAGGTGGCTACACCTTC.

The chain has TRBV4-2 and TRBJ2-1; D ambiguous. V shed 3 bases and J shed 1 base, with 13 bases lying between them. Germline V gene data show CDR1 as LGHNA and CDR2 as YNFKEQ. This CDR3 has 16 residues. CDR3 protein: CASSQARKESYNEQFF. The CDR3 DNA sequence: TGTGCCAGCAGCCAGGCTAGGAAAGAATCCTACAATGAGCAGTTCTTC.

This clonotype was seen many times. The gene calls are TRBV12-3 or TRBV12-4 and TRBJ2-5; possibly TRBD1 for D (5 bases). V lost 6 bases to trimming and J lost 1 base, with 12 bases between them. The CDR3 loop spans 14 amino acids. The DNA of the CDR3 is TGTGCCAGCAGCAGCAGGACATCCCAAGAGACCCAGTACTTC. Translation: CASSSRTSQETQYF.